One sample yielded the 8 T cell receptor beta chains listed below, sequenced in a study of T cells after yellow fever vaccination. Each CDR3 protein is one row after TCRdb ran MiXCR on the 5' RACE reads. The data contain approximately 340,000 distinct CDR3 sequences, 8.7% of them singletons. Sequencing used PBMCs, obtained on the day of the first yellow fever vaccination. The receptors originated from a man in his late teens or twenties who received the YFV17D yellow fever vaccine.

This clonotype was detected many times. This chain's CDR3 is CSVRSPAGDNYGYTF. CDR3 sequence (DNA): TGCAGCGTCCGTTCCCCGGCAGGGGACAACTATGGCTACACCTTC. The chain links TRBV29-1 to TRBJ1-2, with D perhaps TRBD1 (6 bases). CDR1 and CDR2 from the germline V gene are SQVTM and ANQGSEA. This CDR3 is built from 15 residues. Trimming left V 6 bases short and J 2 bases short, with 19 bases between.

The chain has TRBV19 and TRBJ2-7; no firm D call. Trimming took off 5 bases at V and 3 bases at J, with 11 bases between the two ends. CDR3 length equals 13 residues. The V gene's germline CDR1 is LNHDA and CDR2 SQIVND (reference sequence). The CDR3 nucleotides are TGTGCCAGTAGTGCAGGCCAGGTCTACGAGCAGTACTTC. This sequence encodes CASSAGQVYEQYF.

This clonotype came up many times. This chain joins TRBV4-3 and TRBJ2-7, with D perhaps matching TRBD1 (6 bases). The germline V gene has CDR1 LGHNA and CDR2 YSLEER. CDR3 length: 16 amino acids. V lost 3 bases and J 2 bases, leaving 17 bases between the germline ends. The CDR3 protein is CASSHPRDTGTYEQYF. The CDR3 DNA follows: TGCGCCAGCAGCCATCCCCGGGACACTGGGACCTACGAGCAGTACTTC.

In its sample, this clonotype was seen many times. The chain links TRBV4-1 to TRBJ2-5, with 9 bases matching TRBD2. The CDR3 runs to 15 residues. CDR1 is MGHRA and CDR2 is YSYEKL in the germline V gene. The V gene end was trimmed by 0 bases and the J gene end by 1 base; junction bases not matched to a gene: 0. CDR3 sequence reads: CASSQETSGQETQYF. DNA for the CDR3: TGCGCCAGCAGCCAAGAGACTAGCGGCCAAGAGACCCAGTACTTC.

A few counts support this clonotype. DNA of the CDR3: TGTGCCAGCAGTTTATCTGGGCCCGGAGCAGATACGCAGTATTTT. It is translated as CASSLSGPGADTQYF. This chain uses TRBV28 with TRBJ2-3; no clear D gene. This CDR3 has 15 amino acids. The germline gives CDR1 MDHEN, CDR2 SYDVKM. Between the trimmed V and J ends, which lost 1 base and 4 bases, there was a span of 12 bases.

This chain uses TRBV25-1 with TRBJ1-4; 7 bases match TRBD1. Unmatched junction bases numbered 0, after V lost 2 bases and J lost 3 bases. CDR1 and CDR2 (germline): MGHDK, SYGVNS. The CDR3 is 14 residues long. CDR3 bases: TGTGCCAGCAGTGAAGGGACAGCTAATGAAAAACTGTTTTTT. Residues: CASSEGTANEKLFF.

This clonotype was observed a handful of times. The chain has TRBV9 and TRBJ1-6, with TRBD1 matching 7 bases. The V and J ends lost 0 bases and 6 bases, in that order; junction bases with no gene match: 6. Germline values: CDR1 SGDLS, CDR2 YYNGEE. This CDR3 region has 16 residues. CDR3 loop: CASSVGGAGGNSPLHF. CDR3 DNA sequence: TGTGCCAGCAGCGTAGGAGGGGCAGGGGGTAATTCACCCCTCCACTTT.

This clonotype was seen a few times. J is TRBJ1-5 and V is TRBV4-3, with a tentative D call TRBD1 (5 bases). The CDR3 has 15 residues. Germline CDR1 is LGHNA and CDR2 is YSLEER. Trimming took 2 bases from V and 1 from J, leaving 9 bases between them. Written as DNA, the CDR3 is TGCGCCAGCAGCCAATCGGACAAGAGCAATCAGCCCCAGCATTTT. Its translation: CASSQSDKSNQPQHF.